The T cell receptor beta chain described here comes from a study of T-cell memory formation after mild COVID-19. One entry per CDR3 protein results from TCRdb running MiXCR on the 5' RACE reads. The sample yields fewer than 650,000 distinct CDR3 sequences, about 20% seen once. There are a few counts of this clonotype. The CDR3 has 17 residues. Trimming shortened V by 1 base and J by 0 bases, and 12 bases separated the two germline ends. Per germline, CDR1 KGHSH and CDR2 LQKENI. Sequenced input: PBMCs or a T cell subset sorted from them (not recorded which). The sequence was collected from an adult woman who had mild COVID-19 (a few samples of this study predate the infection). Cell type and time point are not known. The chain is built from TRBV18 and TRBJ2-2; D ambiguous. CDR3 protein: CASSPRPGPSNTGELFF. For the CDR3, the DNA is TGTGCCAGCTCACCACGGCCTGGACCGTCGAACACCGGGGAGCTGTTTTTT.